This TCR beta chain was sequenced for a study of Graves' ophthalmopathy and Graves' hyperthyroidism (dated by TCRdb to the late 2010s). Regarding the complete study: Peripheral blood was collected before any treatment was given, at the time of initial diagnosis. Once sampling was done, hyperthyroidism patients were given methimazole at a starting dose of 30 mg daily, while ophthalmopathy patients were given high-dose intravenous methylprednisolone. An independent validation cohort was composed of some 19 hyperthyroidism patients and 15 to 17 patients who later progressed from hyperthyroidism to ophthalmopathy. To explore V-J signatures that distinguish ophthalmopathy from hyperthyroidism, a discovery set of roughly 98 patients was enrolled, made up of 43 with ophthalmopathy and around 60 with stable hyperthyroidism. In a handful of hyperthyroidism patients, the T-cell repertoires found in thyroid tissue were compared with those found in blood. The 100 discovery patients were divided at random into training and test sets in a 7:3 ratio. In total, under 150 blood samples were TCR-sequenced: 40 to 45 ophthalmopathy, approximately 75 hyperthyroidism and about 17 hyperthyroidism-to-ophthalmopathy patients. TCR beta repertoire signatures were used to distinguish Graves' ophthalmopathy from Graves' hyperthyroidism and to predict progression to ophthalmopathy.

Trimming removed 10 bases from V and 0 bases from J, leaving 15 bases between the germline ends. The CDR3 starts with the cysteine, ends with the phenylalanine, and has 14 residues. Just CDR3 DNA is preserved here, 42 bases in frame from base 1. The germline V gene specifies MNHNS as CDR1 and SASEGT as CDR2. Overall study results and their limits: Most expanded thyroid clonotypes with frequency above 0.001 were also detected in blood, suggesting blood repertoires may reflect the thyroid immune response. No statistical method was used to set the sample size in advance, and the investigators knew which group each participant was assigned to. In cross-validation, the 13-signature model distinguished ophthalmopathy from stable hyperthyroidism with around 90% sensitivity and around 83% specificity, while in the test set the corresponding values were roughly 80% and 75%. In validation, the model predicted ophthalmopathy progression with 70.59% sensitivity and roughly 72% specificity; roughly 12 predicted patients were CT-confirmed with GO in a median of about 6.1 months.

TCR beta CDR3 regions were amplified from RNA transcripts for repertoire sequencing. A first-round RT-PCR used HTBI primers with the Qiagen OneStep RT-PCR kit, followed by a second-round multiplex PCR, size selection and purification. Libraries were sequenced on an Illumina HiSeq2000 using paired-end 100 bp reads. As for the original processing: Reads were processed with SOAPnuke, discarding reads with adapters, uncalled bases, mean Phred below 15, or no exact constant-primer or identifier match. COPE v1.2.5 was used to merge the high-quality paired reads. Clonotypes were defined as unique nucleotide sequences and were aligned to IMGT TRB V, D and J references using MiTCR v1.1. Analysis was restricted to V-J combinations with a frequency above 0.0001, which covered about 99% of repertoires. For each V-J combination, a TCR clonal expansion and chaos score was defined as the ratio of F50 clonal expansion to chaos observed in the TCRdist matrix. Welch's t-statistics and random forest were used to reduce features to about a dozen V-J combinations, which were fed into a naive Bayes classifier. Thyroid-blood repertoire similarity was quantified with the Morisita-Horn index. TCRdb ran its own pipeline on the public reads, namely fastp trimming at Q25 and MiXCR clone calling, and kept in-frame beta chains. Rows merge per CDR3 protein into single entries with the most common DNA and genes. In this record, the V and J calls reflect TCRdb's handling and not the investigators' own analysis. The sample table records fewer than 650,000 distinct CDR3 sequences; about a fifth of these occur just once. In total, the top ten clones hold around 6.5% of the sample.

Hyperthyroidism was considered stable if no progression to ophthalmopathy occurred within 18 months of follow-up. Hyperthyroidism patients were newly diagnosed, with disease duration under 2 months, and aged 18 to 65 years. Anyone with other autoimmune diseases, uncontrolled infections, pregnancy or lactation was excluded from the study. Clinical symptoms, serum thyroxine, TRAb, thyroid ultrasound and orbital computed tomography formed the basis of the diagnosis. Using Ficoll-Paque density gradient centrifugation, PBMCs were isolated from 9.5 to 10 ml of fresh peripheral blood. Trizol reagent was used to extract the total RNA, and its quality was then checked on an Agilent 2100 Bioanalyzer. This clonotype was detected only a few times. No antigen is known for it. One base away there is no much larger clone; base qualities are not given.

This receptor chain uses TRBV6-1 and TRBJ1-2; the D gene is not confidently resolved. Sequenced sample: peripheral blood. The clonotype was recovered from a woman younger than 35 with stable Graves' hyperthyroidism. Some clones in this sample may be carry-over from other donors' samples. Donor details come from another sample of the same person, matched by shared clones. For the CDR3, the sequence is CATGRPLANYGYTF. Here is the DNA: TGTGCCACCGGAAGACCTTTGGCTAACTATGGCTACACCTTC.